The source of this T cell receptor beta chain is a study of cytomegalovirus exposure and HLA in healthy donors. Study-wide findings and caveats: Immune exposure information available was restricted to CMV serostatus. Analysis performed later showed TCR beta chains linked to HLA being more clonally expanded than equally common others. A later analysis associated 16,951 TCR beta sequences with HLA alleles at a 0.05 false discovery rate.

As concerns this clone: Antigen unknown.

Use of 60 Vbeta and 13 Jbeta primers characterized the PCR. Profiled with immunoSEQ multiplex PCR; TCRdb holds only in-frame clones, not every one. In total, the table holds about 200,000 clones. The germline gives CDR1 SGHAT, CDR2 FQNNGV. V shed 5 bases and J shed 5 bases, with 15 bases lying between them. The CDR3 length is 14 residues. This chain connects TRBV11-2 to TRBJ2-5, with D possibly being TRBD1 (6 bases). The sample comprised PBMCs. This receptor was identified in a girl aged 2 to 9 in good health and CMV-seropositive. The CDR3 region is CASSLPQGWETQYF. The CDR3 coding sequence is TGTGCCAGCAGCCTCCCACAGGGTTGGGAGACCCAGTACTTC.